This T cell receptor beta chain was identified in a study of PD-1 blockade in classical Hodgkin lymphoma. Study as a whole: Intravenous nivolumab at 3 mg/kg was given to patients every 2 weeks. Study-wide points: Newly diagnosed patients and complete responders had comparable diversity at baseline. By C4D1 there was a significant rise in CD4+ TCR diversity but not in CD8+ TCR diversity. Relative to healthy donors, newly diagnosed patients reportedly had lower baseline TCR diversity, which was reported as lower still in relapsed/refractory patients.

V dropped 0 bases and J dropped 1 base, with 4 bases sitting between them. CDR1 SGHRS and CDR2 YFSETQ come from the germline V gene. This CDR3 contains 13 residues. Using immunoSEQ multiplex PCR, the repertoire was profiled, and TCRdb retains in-frame clones only, with some absent. The sample carries tens of thousands of clones, around three quarters recorded once. Only a few counts were recorded for this clone. Its antigen is not known. This sample also contains other DNA sequences that code for the same CDR3. Every single patient, without exception, relapsed after autologous stem cell transplantation, and brentuximab vedotin exposure varied.

The sample consisted of peripheral blood mononuclear cells (PBMCs), taken before the second cycle of nivolumab. The TCR originated in a human donor with classical Hodgkin lymphoma. V and J are TRBV5-1 and TRBJ1-1; D gene uncertain. CDR3 in DNA: TGCGCCAGCAGCTTGGAAGCGAACACTGAAGCTTTCTTT. Its protein product is CASSLEANTEAFF.